This TCR beta chain emerged from a study of blood T cell repertoires in COVID-19. Turning to the study itself: The United States, Italy and Spain provided the acute and convalescent COVID-19 samples.

In germline, CDR1 is SGHRS, CDR2 YFSETQ. V shed 3 bases and J shed 2 bases, with 16 bases lying between them. This CDR3 spans 16 amino acids. In the authors' workflow: Researchers report that nucleated cell counts were estimated from reference gene primer amplification. Sequencing was performed with immunoSEQ multiplex PCR; in TCRdb, only in-frame clones are kept and a portion is missing. From that table come the V and J calls and clone size; the DNA was used to work out D and trimming. Found here are 120,000 or so clones, around 77% of them singletons; the top ten hold roughly 17%. This TCR was sampled from a man between 60 and 75 years old with active or convalescent COVID-19. The sequenced sample consisted of peripheral blood. V usage is TRBV5-1 and J usage is TRBJ2-3; maybe TRBD2 (5 bases). CDR3 amino acids: CASSSRGGGSTDTQYF. DNA for the CDR3: TGCGCCAGCAGCTCCAGAGGCGGCGGGTCCACAGATACGCAGTATTTT.